One and the same sample provided the 10 T cell receptor beta chains below, sequenced in a study of CD8+CD57+ T cells in acquired aplastic anemia. Using genomic DNA as the template, TCR beta VDJ and CDR3 profiling was carried out. MiXCR, run by TCRdb on the reads, gives a single entry per CDR3 protein. The table records 250,000 to 300,000 distinct CDR3 sequences, 45% to 70% of them present only once. Sequenced input: sorted CD4+, CD8+, or CD8+CD57+ T cells (not recorded which) from PBMCs. The receptors come from a human donor with severe aplastic anemia or a healthy control (not recorded which).

The gene calls are TRBV7-2 and TRBJ2-7, with D perhaps matching TRBD2 (5 bases). The CDR3 is made up of 11 amino acids. The V end was cut by 5 bases, the J end by 12 bases, with 14 bases between. CDR1 and CDR2 from the germline V gene are SGHTA and FQGNSA. The CDR3 DNA sequence: TGTGCCAGCAGCCGGAGGATCAAACCGTACTTC. It codes for CASSRRIKPYF. The whole variable domain, remainder taken from reference TRBV7-2 and TRBJ2-7, is GAGVSQSPSNKVTEKGKDVELRCDPISGHTALYWYRQSLGQGLEFLIYFQGNSAPDKSGLPSDRFSAERTGGSVSTLTIQRTQQEDSAVYLCASSRRIKPYFGPGTRLTVT.

In its sample, this clonotype was seen a few times. The chain uses TRBV7-8 and TRBJ2-1, with TRBD1 matching over 7 bases. Germline lookup yields CDR1 SGHVS and CDR2 FQNEAQ. V lost 0 bases, J lost 4 bases, and 6 bases stayed unmatched. The length of the CDR3 is 16 residues. CDR3 amino acids: CASSLARTGGYNEQFF. The CDR3, as DNA: TGTGCCAGCAGCTTAGCTCGGACAGGAGGTTACAATGAGCAGTTCTTC.

This rearrangement joins TRBV20-1 to TRBJ1-2; D gene uncertain. This CDR3 comprises 13 residues. Trimming removed 5 bases from V and 10 bases from J, with 20 bases in between. Germline V gene sequence: CDR1 DFQATT, CDR2 SNEGSKA (reference sequence). The chain's CDR3 is CSAWRATRGDYTF. In DNA, the CDR3 is TGCAGTGCTTGGAGGGCGACCCGAGGTGACTACACCTTC.

The chain has TRBV5-6 and TRBJ1-6; 8 bases match TRBD1. After removal of 4 bases from V and 7 bases from J, the junction contained 10 bases not matched to a gene. The germline V gene has CDR1 SGHDT and CDR2 YYEEEE. This CDR3 is built from 16 residues. DNA for the CDR3: TGTGCCAGCAGCCCCGGCAGGGGGCGGCAGAATTCACCCCTCCACTTT. It is translated as CASSPGRGRQNSPLHF.

This clonotype has just one count. V is TRBV7-9 and J is TRBJ2-1, with D unclear. The CDR3 spans 12 residues. The V and J ends lost 1 base and 5 bases respectively, with 3 bases between them. Germline assignment: CDR1 SEHNR and CDR2 FQNEAQ (reference sequence). This CDR3 reads CASSLVHNEQFF. CDR3 bases: TGTGCCAGCAGCTTAGTACACAATGAGCAGTTCTTC.

The V call is TRBV9, the J call TRBJ2-7, with 10 bases matching TRBD1. V gave up 3 bases and J gave up 5 bases; unmatched junction bases: 8. CDR1 SGDLS and CDR2 YYNGEE come from the germline V gene. This CDR3 comprises 15 residues. CDR3 amino acids: CASSAEDRGTNEQYF. In DNA form, the CDR3 reads TGTGCCAGCAGCGCCGAGGACAGGGGGACTAACGAGCAGTACTTC.

V gene TRBV24-1 combines with J gene TRBJ2-3; 9 bases are shared with TRBD1. V gave up 3 bases and J gave up 1 base; unmatched junction bases: 10. CDR1 is KGHDR and CDR2 is SFDVKD in the germline V gene. This CDR3 comprises 18 residues. Here the CDR3 DNA reads TGTGCCACCAGTGATCCCCGACAGGGGGGGAAACGCACAGATACGCAGTATTTT. Its protein product is CATSDPRQGGKRTDTQYF.

The chain is built from TRBV7-8 and TRBJ1-1; D gene uncertain. V lost 5 bases and J 3 bases, leaving 19 bases between the germline ends. Germline CDR1 SGHVS, CDR2 FQNEAQ. There are 16 residues in the CDR3. The CDR3 loop is CASSPFSGRIDTEAFF. The CDR3 DNA follows: TGTGCCAGCAGCCCCTTTAGTGGCAGGATCGACACTGAAGCTTTCTTT.

The table lists this clonotype with a few counts. V is TRBV7-3 and J is TRBJ2-7, with D perhaps given as TRBD1 or TRBD2 (5 bases each). Germline values: CDR1 SGHTA, CDR2 FQGTGA. V lost 4 bases and J lost 5, with 18 bases in between. There are 15 residues in the CDR3. This chain's CDR3 is CASSSLGDSLHEQYF. CDR3 nucleotide sequence: TGTGCCAGCAGCTCCCTGGGAGACAGCTTACACGAGCAGTACTTC.

This clonotype was detected once. The gene calls are TRBV9 and TRBJ1-6, with D uncertain. Germline CDR1 is SGDLS and CDR2 is YYNGEE. This CDR3 region has 13 residues. V was trimmed by 3 bases and J by 9 bases, leaving 10 bases between them. CDR3 residues: CASSEIRGSPLHF. The CDR3 nucleotides are TGTGCCAGCAGCGAGATCCGGGGTTCACCCCTCCACTTT.